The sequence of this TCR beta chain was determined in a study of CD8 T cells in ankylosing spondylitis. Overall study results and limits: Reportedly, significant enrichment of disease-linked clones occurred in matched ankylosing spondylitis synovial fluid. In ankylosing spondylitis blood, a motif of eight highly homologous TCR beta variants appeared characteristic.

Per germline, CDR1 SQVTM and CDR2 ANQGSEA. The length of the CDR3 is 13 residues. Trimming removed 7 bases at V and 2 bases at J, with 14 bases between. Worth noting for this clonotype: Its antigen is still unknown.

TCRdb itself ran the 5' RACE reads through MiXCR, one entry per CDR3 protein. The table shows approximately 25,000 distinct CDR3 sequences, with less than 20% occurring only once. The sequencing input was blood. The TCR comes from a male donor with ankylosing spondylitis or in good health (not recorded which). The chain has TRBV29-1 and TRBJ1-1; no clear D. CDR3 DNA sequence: TGCAGCGCCCGGAGGGTCGGTAACACTGAAGCTTTCTTT. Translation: CSARRVGNTEAFF.